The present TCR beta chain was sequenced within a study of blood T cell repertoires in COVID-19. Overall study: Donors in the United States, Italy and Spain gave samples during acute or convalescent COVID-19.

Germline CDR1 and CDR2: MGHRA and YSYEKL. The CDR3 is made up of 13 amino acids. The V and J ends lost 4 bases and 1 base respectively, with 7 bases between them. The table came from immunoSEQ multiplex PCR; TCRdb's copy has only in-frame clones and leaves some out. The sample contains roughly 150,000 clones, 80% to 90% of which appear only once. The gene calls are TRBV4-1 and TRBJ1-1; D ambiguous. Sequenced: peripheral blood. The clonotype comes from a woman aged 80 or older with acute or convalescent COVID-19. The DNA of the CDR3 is TGCGCCAGCAGCCGCACTAGGAACACTGAAGCTTTCTTT. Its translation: CASSRTRNTEAFF.